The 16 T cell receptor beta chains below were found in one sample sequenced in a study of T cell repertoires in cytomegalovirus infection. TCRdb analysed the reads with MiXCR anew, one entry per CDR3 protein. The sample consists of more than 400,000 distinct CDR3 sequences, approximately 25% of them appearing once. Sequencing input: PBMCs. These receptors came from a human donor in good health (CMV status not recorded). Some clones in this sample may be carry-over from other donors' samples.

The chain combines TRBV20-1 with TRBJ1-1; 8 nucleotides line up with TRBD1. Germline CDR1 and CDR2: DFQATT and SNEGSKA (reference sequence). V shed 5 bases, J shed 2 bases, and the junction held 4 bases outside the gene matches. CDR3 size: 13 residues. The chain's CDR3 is CSALTGANTEAFF. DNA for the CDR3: TGCAGTGCTCTGACAGGGGCCAACACTGAAGCTTTCTTT.

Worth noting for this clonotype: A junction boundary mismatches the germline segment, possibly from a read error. This CDR3 reads CASSSQGGVFSEASF. CDR3 coding DNA: TGTGCCAGCAGTTCCCAAGGCGGGGTCTTTTCTGAAGCTTCCTTT. The rearrangement uses TRBV12-3 or TRBV12-4 and TRBJ1-1, with D uncertain. There are 15 residues in the CDR3.

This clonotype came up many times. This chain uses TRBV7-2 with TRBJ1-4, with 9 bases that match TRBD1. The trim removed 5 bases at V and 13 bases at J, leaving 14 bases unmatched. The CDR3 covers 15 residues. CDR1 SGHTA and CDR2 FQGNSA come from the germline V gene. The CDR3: CASSLSVPGQGRLFF. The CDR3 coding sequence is TGTGCCAGCAGCCTTAGTGTTCCGGGACAGGGACGACTGTTTTTT.

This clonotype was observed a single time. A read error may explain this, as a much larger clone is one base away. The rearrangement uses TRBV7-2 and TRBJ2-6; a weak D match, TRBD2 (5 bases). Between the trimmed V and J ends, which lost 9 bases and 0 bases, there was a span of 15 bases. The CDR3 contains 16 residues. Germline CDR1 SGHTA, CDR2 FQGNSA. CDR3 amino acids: CARSGRRISGANVLTF. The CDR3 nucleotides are TGTGCCAGGAGCGGTCGACGAATCTCTGGGGCCAACGTCCTGACTTTC.

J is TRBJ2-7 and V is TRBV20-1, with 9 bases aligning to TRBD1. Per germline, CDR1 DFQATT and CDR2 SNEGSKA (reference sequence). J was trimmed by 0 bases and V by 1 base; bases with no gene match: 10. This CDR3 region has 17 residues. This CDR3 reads CSARGARTGASSYEQYV. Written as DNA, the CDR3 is TGCAGTGCTAGAGGAGCGCGGACAGGGGCTAGCTCCTACGAGCAGTACGTC.

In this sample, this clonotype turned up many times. The CDR3 DNA reads TGTGCCAGCAGGCCCTACCGCGGCACCGGGGAGCTGTTTTTT. It translates to CASRPYRGTGELFF. This sequence joins TRBV7-8 and TRBJ2-2; unclear D gene. Germline CDR1 SGHVS, CDR2 FQNEAQ. V lost 6 bases, J lost 4 bases, and 12 bases lay in between. The length of the CDR3 is 14 residues.

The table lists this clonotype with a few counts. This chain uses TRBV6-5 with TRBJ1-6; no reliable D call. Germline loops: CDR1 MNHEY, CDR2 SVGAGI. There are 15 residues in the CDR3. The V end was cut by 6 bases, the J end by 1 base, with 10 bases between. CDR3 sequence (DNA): TGTGCCAGCAGGACCGGCGCGTCCTATAATTCACCCCTCCACTTT. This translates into CASRTGASYNSPLHF.

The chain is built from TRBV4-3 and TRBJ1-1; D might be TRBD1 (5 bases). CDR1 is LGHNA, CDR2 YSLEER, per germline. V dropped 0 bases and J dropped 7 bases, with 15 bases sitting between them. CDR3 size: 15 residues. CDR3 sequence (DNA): TGCGCCAGCAGCCAAGACTGGACCCTGGGGCGTGAAGCTTTCTTT. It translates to CASSQDWTLGREAFF.

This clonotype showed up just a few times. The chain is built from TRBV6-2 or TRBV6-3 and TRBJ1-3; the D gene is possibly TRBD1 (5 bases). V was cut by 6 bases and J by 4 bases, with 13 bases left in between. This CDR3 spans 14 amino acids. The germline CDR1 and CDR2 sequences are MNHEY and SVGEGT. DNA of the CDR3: TGTGCCAGCAGCGCCGGGACCCTAGGAAACACCATATATTTT. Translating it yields CASSAGTLGNTIYF.

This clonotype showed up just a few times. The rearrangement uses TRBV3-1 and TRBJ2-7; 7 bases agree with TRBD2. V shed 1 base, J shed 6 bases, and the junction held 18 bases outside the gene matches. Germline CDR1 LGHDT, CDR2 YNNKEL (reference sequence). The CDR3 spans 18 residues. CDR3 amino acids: CASSQGGGYSFHGGEQYF. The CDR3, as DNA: TGTGCCAGCAGCCAAGGCGGGGGATACAGCTTCCACGGAGGCGAGCAGTACTTC.

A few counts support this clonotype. The CDR3 nucleotides are TGTGCCAGCAGTTTAGAGCCATCTTCCCAGCCCCAGCATTTT. It translates to CASSLEPSSQPQHF. The V and J genes are TRBV12-3 or TRBV12-4 and TRBJ1-5; D ambiguous. The CDR3 is made up of 14 amino acids. V dropped 1 base and J dropped 7 bases, with 11 bases sitting between them.

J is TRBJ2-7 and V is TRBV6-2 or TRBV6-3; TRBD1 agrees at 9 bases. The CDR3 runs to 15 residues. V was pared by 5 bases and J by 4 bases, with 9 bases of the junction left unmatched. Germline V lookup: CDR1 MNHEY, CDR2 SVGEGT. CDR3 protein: CASSTDRDRAYEQYF. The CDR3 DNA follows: TGTGCCAGCAGTACGGACCGGGACAGGGCGTACGAGCAGTACTTC.

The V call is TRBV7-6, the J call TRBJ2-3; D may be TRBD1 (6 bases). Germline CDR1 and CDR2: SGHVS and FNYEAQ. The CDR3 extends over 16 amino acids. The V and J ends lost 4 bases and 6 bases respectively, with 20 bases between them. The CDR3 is CASSSPWYRERDTQYF. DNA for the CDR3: TGTGCCAGCAGCTCACCCTGGTACAGGGAAAGGGATACGCAGTATTTT.

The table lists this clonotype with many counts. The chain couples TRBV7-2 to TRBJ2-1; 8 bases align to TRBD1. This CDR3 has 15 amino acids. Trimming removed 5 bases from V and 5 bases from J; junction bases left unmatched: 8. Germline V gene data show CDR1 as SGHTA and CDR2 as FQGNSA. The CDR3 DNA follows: TGTGCCAGCAGCCAGCAGACAGGGGTGGACAATGAGCAGTTCTTC. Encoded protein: CASSQQTGVDNEQFF.

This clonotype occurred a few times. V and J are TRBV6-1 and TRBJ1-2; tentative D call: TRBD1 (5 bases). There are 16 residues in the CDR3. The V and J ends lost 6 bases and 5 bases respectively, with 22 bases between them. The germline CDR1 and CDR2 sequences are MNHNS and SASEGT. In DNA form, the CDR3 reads TGTGCCAGCAGAGCCGGACAACCCCGGGACGGTTATGGCTACACCTTC. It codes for CASRAGQPRDGYGYTF.

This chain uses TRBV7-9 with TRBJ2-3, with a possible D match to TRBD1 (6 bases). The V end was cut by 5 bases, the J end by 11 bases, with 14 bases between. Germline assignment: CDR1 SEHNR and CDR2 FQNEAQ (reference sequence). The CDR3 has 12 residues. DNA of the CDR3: TGTGCCAGCAGCCCACGGACAGAGGAGCAGTATTTT. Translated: CASSPRTEEQYF.